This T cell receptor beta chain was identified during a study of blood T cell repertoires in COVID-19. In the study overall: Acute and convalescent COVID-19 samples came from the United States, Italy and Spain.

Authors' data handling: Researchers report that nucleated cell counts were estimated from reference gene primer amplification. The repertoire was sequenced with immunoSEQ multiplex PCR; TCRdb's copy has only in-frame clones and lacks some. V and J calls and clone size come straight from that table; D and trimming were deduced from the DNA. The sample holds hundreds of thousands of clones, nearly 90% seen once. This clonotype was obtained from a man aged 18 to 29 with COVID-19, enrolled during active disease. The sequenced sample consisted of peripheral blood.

This CDR3 reads CASSDMDRAYTEAFF. CDR3 in DNA: TGTGCCAGCAGTGATATGGACAGGGCTTACACTGAAGCTTTCTTT. The rearrangement uses TRBV2 and TRBJ1-1; 8 nucleotides line up with TRBD1. CDR3 length: 15 amino acids. Trimming cost V 3 bases and J 3 bases; bases outside gene matches: 6. Germline V gene sequence: CDR1 SNHLY, CDR2 FYNNEI.